The rows below give T cell receptor beta chains drawn from one sample of a study of blood T cell repertoires in COVID-19. Sequencing used immunoSEQ multiplex PCR; TCRdb keeps in-frame clones, though not all of them. The data contain some 80,000 clones, over 70% of them singletons. The sequenced sample was peripheral blood. These receptors came from a man at least 80 years old with acute or convalescent COVID-19. CDR3s include the opening cysteine and the closing phenylalanine or tryptophan. A D gene is named only where the DNA matches it firmly. The size field is filled for only some rows; it gives once, few, many or a size class.

CDR3aa | CDR3nt | abundance | j_gene | d_gene | v_gene
CASSVGTNRADTIYF | TGTGCCAGCAGCGTAGGCACGAACAGGGCAGACACCATATATTTT | once | TRBJ1-3 | . | TRBV9
CASRTLQGGAYGYTF | TGTGCCAGCCGAACCCTCCAGGGAGGGGCCTATGGCTACACCTTC | . | TRBJ1-2 | . | TRBV6-5
CASSWGGNSYTEAFF | TGTGCCAGCAGTTGGGGGGGCAACTCGTACACTGAAGCTTTCTTT | . | TRBJ1-1 | . | TRBV28
CASSREGQNYGYTF | TGTGCCAGCAGCCGAGAGGGACAGAACTATGGCTACACCTTC | . | TRBJ1-2 | TRBD1 | TRBV3-1/TRBV3-2
CASRGQWRSEAFF | TGTGCCAGCAGGGGCCAATGGCGATCTGAAGCTTTCTTT | . | TRBJ1-1 | . | TRBV12-3/TRBV12-4
CAISAGQGAGGNYGYTF | TGTGCCATCAGTGCTGGACAGGGGGCCGGCGGTAACTATGGCTACACCTTC | . | TRBJ1-2 | TRBD1 | TRBV10-3
CAIRGGVNTEAFF | TGTGCCATCAGGGGGGGGGTGAACACTGAAGCTTTCTTT | . | TRBJ1-1 | . | TRBV10-3
CASSFEGTNTNTGELFF | TGCGCCAGCAGCTTCGAGGGGACTAATACGAACACCGGGGAGCTGTTTTTT | . | TRBJ2-2 | TRBD2 | TRBV5-1
CASSTGQSKLFF | TGTGCCAGCAGCACGGGACAGTCCAAACTGTTTTTT | . | TRBJ1-4 | TRBD1 | TRBV9
CASSLVGQGVDEKLFF | TGCGCCAGCAGCTTGGTGGGCCAGGGGGTGGATGAAAAACTGTTTTTT | . | TRBJ1-4 | TRBD1 | TRBV5-1
CASSPQGVPTNYGYTF | TGTGCCAGCAGCCCTCAGGGGGTCCCTACTAACTATGGCTACACCTTC | . | TRBJ1-2 | TRBD1 | TRBV11-2
CASSDRYEQYF | TGTGCCAGCTCGGACAGGTACGAGCAGTACTTC | . | TRBJ2-7 | TRBD1 | TRBV2
CASSRDRGYTF | TGTGCCAGCAGTAGGGACAGGGGCTACACCTTC | . | TRBJ1-2 | TRBD1 | TRBV9
CSVALLRSGVGNTIYF | TGCAGCGTTGCCCTTCTAAGGTCGGGGGTTGGAAACACCATATATTTT | . | TRBJ1-3 | . | TRBV29-1
CAIGQGTRGQPQHF | TGTGCCATTGGACAGGGGACCAGGGGACAGCCCCAGCATTTT | . | TRBJ1-5 | TRBD1 | TRBV15
CASSEGQEPIYGYTF | TGTGCCAGCAGCGAAGGACAGGAACCAATCTATGGCTACACCTTC | few | TRBJ1-2 | TRBD1 | TRBV5-4
CAWSVGRYGYTF | TGTGCCTGGAGTGTGGGGAGATATGGCTACACCTTC | . | TRBJ1-2 | . | TRBV30
CASSPTKRLAGATYEQYF | TGTGCCAGCAGCCCGACAAAGCGACTAGCGGGGGCCACCTACGAGCAGTACTTC | . | TRBJ2-7 | TRBD2 | TRBV5-4
CASSSRQGTGTEAFF | TGTGCCAGCAGCTCCCGACAGGGTACTGGCACTGAAGCTTTCTTT | . | TRBJ1-1 | TRBD1 | TRBV7-9
CASSGQPNTEAFF | TGTGCCAGCAGTGGACAGCCTAACACTGAAGCTTTCTTT | . | TRBJ1-1 | . | TRBV11-2
CASSIDSYGYTF | TGTGCCAGTAGTATAGACTCGTATGGCTACACCTTC | . | TRBJ1-2 | . | TRBV19
CASSLSGNTIYF | TGTGCCAGCAGCTTAAGCGGAAACACCATATATTTT | . | TRBJ1-3 | . | TRBV11-2
CASRQPGQGGEQYF | TGTGCCAGCAGACAACCCGGACAGGGAGGCGAGCAGTACTTC | . | TRBJ2-7 | TRBD1 | TRBV3-1/TRBV3-2
CASTRAGGNNQPQHF | TGTGCCAGCACCAGGGCTGGGGGCAACAATCAGCCCCAGCATTTT | medium-sized | TRBJ1-5 | . | TRBV2
CASSWQTPQETQYF | TGTGCCAGCAGCTGGCAGACTCCCCAAGAGACCCAGTACTTC | . | TRBJ2-5 | . | TRBV7-6
CASSDRAGYGYTF | TGTGCCAGCAGCGACAGGGCGGGCTATGGCTACACCTTC | . | TRBJ1-2 | TRBD1 | TRBV6-6
CASSAAGPWLRSSGYTF | TGTGCCAGCAGCGCAGCGGGCCCGTGGTTAAGGTCATCTGGCTACACCTTC | . | TRBJ1-2 | . | TRBV9
CASGATSDSYEQYF | TGTGCCAGCGGTGCGACTAGCGACTCCTACGAGCAGTACTTC | once | TRBJ2-7 | TRBD2 | TRBV9
CASSLGPTDTQYF | TGTGCCAGCAGCTTGGGCCCCACAGATACGCAGTATTTT | once | TRBJ2-3 | . | TRBV7-3
CASSLSVALAGYEQYF | TGTGCCAGCAGCTTAAGTGTGGCATTAGCGGGCTACGAGCAGTACTTC | . | TRBJ2-7 | TRBD2 | TRBV7-9
CASSLGSGQGVDGYTF | TGTGCCAGCAGCTTGGGATCAGGACAGGGGGTTGATGGCTACACCTTC | . | TRBJ1-2 | TRBD1 | TRBV5-4
CASSSTPGQGLGTQYF | TGCGCCAGCAGTTCGACCCCGGGACAGGGACTCGGGACCCAGTACTTC | . | TRBJ2-5 | TRBD1 | TRBV5-1
CAGGSTGADTQYF | TGTGCCGGGGGTTCTACAGGGGCTGATACGCAGTATTTT | . | TRBJ2-3 | TRBD1 | TRBV19
CASSRTGGWGEKLFF | TGTGCCAGCAGCCGGACAGGGGGCTGGGGTGAAAAACTGTTTTTT | . | TRBJ1-4 | TRBD1 | TRBV9
CASSSQDRGRNQPQHF | TGTGCCAGCAGTTCCCAAGACAGGGGGCGCAATCAGCCCCAGCATTTT | few | TRBJ1-5 | TRBD1 | TRBV6-5
CASSPLAGGTANTGELFF | TGTGCCAGCAGCCCCTTAGCGGGGGGGACCGCGAACACCGGGGAGCTGTTTTTT | . | TRBJ2-2 | TRBD2 | TRBV7-8
CASSLGGQGVSGNTIYF | TGTGCCAGCAGCTTAGGGGGACAGGGGGTTTCTGGAAACACCATATATTTT | few | TRBJ1-3 | TRBD1 | TRBV7-2
CASTQTGGKYEQYF | TGCGCCAGCACCCAAACAGGGGGCAAGTACGAGCAGTACTTC | . | TRBJ2-7 | TRBD1 | TRBV5-1
CASIGQAAGDGNTIYF | TGTGCCAGCATCGGGCAGGCAGCCGGGGATGGAAACACCATATATTTT | once | TRBJ1-3 | . | TRBV28
CASSEMVQHQFEAFF | TGTGCCAGCAGTGAAATGGTCCAACACCAGTTTGAAGCTTTCTTT | . | TRBJ1-1 | . | TRBV6-1
CASSFTGTGSGTEAFF | TGTGCCAGCAGCTTCACCGGGACAGGGTCGGGCACTGAAGCTTTCTTT | . | TRBJ1-1 | TRBD1 | TRBV7-3
CASSDEGANTGELFF | TGCGCCAGCAGTGACGAGGGGGCGAACACCGGGGAGCTGTTTTTT | once | TRBJ2-2 | . | TRBV10-1
CASSDPPKGMNTEAFF | TGCGCCAGCAGTGACCCCCCAAAGGGGATGAACACTGAAGCTTTCTTT | . | TRBJ1-1 | . | TRBV10-1
CASSAVRTAGLGGHNEQFF | TGTGCCAGTAGTGCTGTAAGGACGGCGGGACTAGGGGGTCACAATGAGCAGTTCTTC | . | TRBJ2-1 | TRBD2 | TRBV19
CASSERLAGGRNSVVQYF | TGCGCCAGCAGCGAGCGACTAGCGGGGGGCCGAAATAGTGTGGTCCAGTACTTC | . | TRBJ2-5 | TRBD2 | TRBV4-1
CASSTRTGRNEQFF | TGTGCCAGCAGTACAAGGACAGGGCGCAATGAGCAGTTCTTC | . | TRBJ2-1 | TRBD1 | TRBV27
CASRLSTGSSYNEQFF | TGTGCCAGCAGGCTTTCGACAGGGAGCTCCTACAATGAGCAGTTCTTC | . | TRBJ2-1 | TRBD1 | TRBV11-1
CASSLAGVPGNTIYF | TGTGCCAGCAGCTTAGCGGGAGTTCCTGGAAACACCATATATTTT | . | TRBJ1-3 | . | TRBV7-8